This is a list of T cell receptor beta chains from one sample in a study of cytomegalovirus exposure and HLA in healthy donors. Some clones are missing from TCRdb's copy, which holds only in-frame ones; the method was immunoSEQ multiplex PCR. Here the sample spans around 120,000 clones, 60% to 80% being singletons. Specimen: PBMCs. These receptor sequences come from a man in his forties or fifties in good health and CMV-seropositive. Each CDR3 is given with its conserved first and last residue. The order of the fields is J gene, D gene, clone size, V gene, CDR3 DNA, CDR3 protein. The D gene is left open where the match is weak. Size tells how often a clone was seen (once, few, many) or the class of an expanded clone, and some rows leave it out.

j_gene: TRBJ2-7
d_gene: TRBD2
abundance: .
v_gene: TRBV2
CDR3nt: TGTGCCAGCAGTGACGAAAGGACTAGCGGGAGCAACGAGCAGTACTTC
CDR3aa: CASSDERTSGSNEQYF

j_gene: TRBJ1-2
d_gene: .
abundance: .
v_gene: TRBV7-2
CDR3nt: TGTGCCAGCAGCTTCAGCGACAGGCTCTATGGCTACACCTTC
CDR3aa: CASSFSDRLYGYTF

j_gene: TRBJ2-2
d_gene: TRBD1
abundance: .
v_gene: TRBV28
CDR3nt: TGTGCCAGCACCCGCTACAGGGGACGGACGAACACCGGGGAGCTGTTTTTT
CDR3aa: CASTRYRGRTNTGELFF

j_gene: TRBJ2-1
d_gene: TRBD2
abundance: few
v_gene: TRBV5-1
CDR3nt: TGCGCCAGCAGCTTGCAGTGGGCTGGGACTAGCGGGGGCGCCGGGATCTATGAGCAGTTCTTC
CDR3aa: CASSLQWAGTSGGAGIYEQFF

j_gene: TRBJ2-2
d_gene: .
abundance: .
v_gene: TRBV6-6
CDR3nt: TGTGCCAGCAGTTACGAATCTCCCCGAGGCGGGGAGCTGTTTTTT
CDR3aa: CASSYESPRGGELFF

j_gene: TRBJ2-1
d_gene: TRBD1
abundance: .
v_gene: TRBV5-1
CDR3nt: TGCGCCAGCAGCTTGGGGACAGGGTTGGGCAATGAGCAGTTCTTC
CDR3aa: CASSLGTGLGNEQFF

j_gene: TRBJ1-3
d_gene: .
abundance: .
v_gene: TRBV28
CDR3nt: TGTGCCAGCAGTTTTCAGGCCCGTGGAAACACCATATATTTT
CDR3aa: CASSFQARGNTIYF

j_gene: TRBJ2-1
d_gene: TRBD2
abundance: .
v_gene: TRBV18
CDR3nt: TGTGCCAGCTCACCAACTAGCGGGAGCATCAATGAGCAGTTCTTC
CDR3aa: CASSPTSGSINEQFF

j_gene: TRBJ2-1
d_gene: TRBD1
abundance: .
v_gene: TRBV27
CDR3nt: TGTGCCAGCAGTTCACCGGGACAGAGCTACAATGAGCAGTTCTTC
CDR3aa: CASSSPGQSYNEQFF

j_gene: TRBJ1-1
d_gene: TRBD1
abundance: once
v_gene: TRBV5-1
CDR3nt: TGCGCCAGCAGCTTGGGGACAGGCCTGGGCACTGAAGCTTTCTTT
CDR3aa: CASSLGTGLGTEAFF

j_gene: TRBJ2-7
d_gene: TRBD1
abundance: few
v_gene: TRBV5-1
CDR3nt: TGCGCCAGCAGCCGGGACAGGGGGTCCTACGAGCAGTACTTC
CDR3aa: CASSRDRGSYEQYF

j_gene: TRBJ2-1
d_gene: .
abundance: .
v_gene: TRBV4-1
CDR3nt: TGCGCCAGCAGCCAATCGACAGTCTACAATGAGCAGTTCTTC
CDR3aa: CASSQSTVYNEQFF

j_gene: TRBJ2-2
d_gene: .
abundance: .
v_gene: TRBV7-9
CDR3nt: TGTTCCAGCACCCGGGGGGCCGCGAACACCGGGGAGCTGTTTTTT
CDR3aa: CSSTRGAANTGELFF

j_gene: TRBJ1-2
d_gene: .
abundance: once
v_gene: TRBV10-2
CDR3nt: TGCGCCAGCAGTGAGTCGACGGGGGGAAACTATGGCTACACCTTC
CDR3aa: CASSESTGGNYGYTF

j_gene: TRBJ2-1
d_gene: TRBD2
abundance: .
v_gene: TRBV5-1
CDR3nt: TGCGCCAGCACCCCTGGCGGGAGGGTTGTAGGGGAGCAGTTCTTC
CDR3aa: CASTPGGRVVGEQFF

j_gene: TRBJ1-2
d_gene: .
abundance: .
v_gene: TRBV19
CDR3nt: TGTGCCAGTAGTACCCCGGGGGTCGACTATGGCTACACCTTC
CDR3aa: CASSTPGVDYGYTF

j_gene: TRBJ2-6
d_gene: TRBD1
abundance: .
v_gene: TRBV19
CDR3nt: TGTGCCAGTTCCGGGACAGGGGGCTCTGGGGCCAACGTCCTGACTTTC
CDR3aa: CASSGTGGSGANVLTF

j_gene: TRBJ2-3
d_gene: TRBD2
abundance: .
v_gene: TRBV7-9
CDR3nt: TGTTCCAGCACTAGCCCAGCGGGAGGAGTAGATACGCAGTATTTT
CDR3aa: CSSTSPAGGVDTQYF

j_gene: TRBJ1-2
d_gene: .
abundance: few
v_gene: TRBV4-1
CDR3nt: TGCGCCAGCAGCCTAGCTAACAGGAACTATGGCTACACCTTC
CDR3aa: CASSLANRNYGYTF

j_gene: TRBJ1-2
d_gene: TRBD1
abundance: .
v_gene: TRBV19
CDR3nt: TGTGCCAGTAGTACTTCGGGACAGGGGGACTATGGCTACACCTTC
CDR3aa: CASSTSGQGDYGYTF

j_gene: TRBJ1-1
d_gene: TRBD1
abundance: .
v_gene: TRBV7-6
CDR3nt: TGTGCCAGCAGCAGGACAGGGAACACTGAAGCTTTCTTT
CDR3aa: CASSRTGNTEAFF

j_gene: TRBJ2-7
d_gene: .
abundance: .
v_gene: TRBV29-1
CDR3nt: TGCAGCGTTGTGCGTGACAGGACTAGCGAGCAGTACTTC
CDR3aa: CSVVRDRTSEQYF

j_gene: TRBJ1-1
d_gene: TRBD1
abundance: .
v_gene: TRBV5-4
CDR3nt: TGTGCCAGCAGCTTGACACGCAGGGGGGAAACTGAAGCTTTCTTT
CDR3aa: CASSLTRRGETEAFF

j_gene: TRBJ1-6
d_gene: .
abundance: .
v_gene: TRBV2
CDR3nt: TGTGCCAGCGACACTGGCAATTCACCCCTCCACTTT
CDR3aa: CASDTGNSPLHF

j_gene: TRBJ1-6
d_gene: TRBD1
abundance: once
v_gene: TRBV5-4
CDR3nt: TGTGCCAGCAGCTTGTGGGGGACAGTTAATTCACCCCTCCACTTT
CDR3aa: CASSLWGTVNSPLHF

j_gene: TRBJ2-7
d_gene: TRBD1
abundance: .
v_gene: TRBV2
CDR3nt: TGTGCCAGCAGTGAGACAGGGGGCGAGCAGTACTTC
CDR3aa: CASSETGGEQYF

j_gene: TRBJ1-1
d_gene: .
abundance: .
v_gene: TRBV10-3
CDR3nt: TGTGCCATCAGACAGGACGCGAACACTGAAGCTTTCTTT
CDR3aa: CAIRQDANTEAFF

j_gene: TRBJ1-1
d_gene: TRBD1
abundance: few
v_gene: TRBV10-3
CDR3nt: TGTGCCATCAGCGGGACAGACAACACTGAAGCTTTCTTT
CDR3aa: CAISGTDNTEAFF

j_gene: TRBJ1-5
d_gene: TRBD1
abundance: .
v_gene: TRBV2
CDR3nt: TGTGCCAGCAGACAGGGGGCACGGAGCAATCAGCCCCAGCATTTT
CDR3aa: CASRQGARSNQPQHF

j_gene: TRBJ2-5
d_gene: TRBD2
abundance: .
v_gene: TRBV4-1
CDR3nt: TGCGCCAGCAGCCAAGTGCGGGAGGGGGAGACCCAGTACTTC
CDR3aa: CASSQVREGETQYF

j_gene: TRBJ1-1
d_gene: .
abundance: .
v_gene: TRBV19
CDR3nt: TGTGCCAGTAGCTATCCCCCTTTACACACTGAAGCTTTCTTT
CDR3aa: CASSYPPLHTEAFF

j_gene: TRBJ1-6
d_gene: .
abundance: .
v_gene: TRBV5-6
CDR3nt: TGTGCCAGCAGCTTGGACGCTATCGGTGTAGACTCCTATAATTCACCCCTCCACTTT
CDR3aa: CASSLDAIGVDSYNSPLHF

j_gene: TRBJ2-3
d_gene: .
abundance: .
v_gene: TRBV7-3
CDR3nt: TGTGCCAGCAGCTTTAATACGGGGGTTAAGAATACGCAGTATTTT
CDR3aa: CASSFNTGVKNTQYF

j_gene: TRBJ1-1
d_gene: TRBD1
abundance: few
v_gene: TRBV6-5
CDR3nt: TGTGCCAGCAGCGCCCGGGACAGGAACACTGAAGCTTTCTTT
CDR3aa: CASSARDRNTEAFF

j_gene: TRBJ1-4
d_gene: TRBD1
abundance: .
v_gene: TRBV7-9
CDR3nt: TGTGCCAGCAGCCCTCTGACAGGGTATAATGAAAAACTGTTTTTT
CDR3aa: CASSPLTGYNEKLFF

j_gene: TRBJ1-5
d_gene: TRBD1
abundance: .
v_gene: TRBV18
CDR3nt: TGTGCCAGCTCAGAACAGGGACAGGGGTTTGGACAGCCCCAGCATTTT
CDR3aa: CASSEQGQGFGQPQHF

j_gene: TRBJ1-1
d_gene: .
abundance: .
v_gene: TRBV18
CDR3nt: TGTGCCAGCTCACCTCCTCGGACAGATCATCGTGAAGCTTTCTTT
CDR3aa: CASSPPRTDHREAFF

j_gene: TRBJ1-1
d_gene: TRBD1
abundance: .
v_gene: TRBV7-6
CDR3nt: TGTGCCAGCAGCTCCCGACAGGGCATGAACACTGAAGCTTTCTTT
CDR3aa: CASSSRQGMNTEAFF

j_gene: TRBJ2-7
d_gene: TRBD1
abundance: .
v_gene: TRBV27
CDR3nt: TGTGCCAGCAGTCAATCCGGGACAGGGATCCCCTACGAGCAGTACTTC
CDR3aa: CASSQSGTGIPYEQYF

j_gene: TRBJ1-1
d_gene: .
abundance: .
v_gene: TRBV5-4
CDR3nt: TGTGCCAGCAGCTACTTTGACAGGAACACTGAAGCTTTCTTT
CDR3aa: CASSYFDRNTEAFF

j_gene: TRBJ1-3
d_gene: .
abundance: .
v_gene: TRBV4-2
CDR3nt: TGTGCCAGCAGCCAAGGGTCCCTACGGGACTCTGGAAACACCATATATTTT
CDR3aa: CASSQGSLRDSGNTIYF

j_gene: TRBJ2-6
d_gene: TRBD1
abundance: once
v_gene: TRBV4-1
CDR3nt: TGCGCCAGCAGCCAAGATAGGAACAGGGGGGACTCTGGGGCCAACGTCCTGACTTTC
CDR3aa: CASSQDRNRGDSGANVLTF

j_gene: TRBJ2-5
d_gene: .
abundance: .
v_gene: TRBV15
CDR3nt: TGTGCCACCAGCAGAGTTCGTGGGGCGCCTCAAGAGACCCAGTACTTC
CDR3aa: CATSRVRGAPQETQYF

j_gene: TRBJ1-1
d_gene: .
abundance: .
v_gene: TRBV7-8
CDR3nt: TGTGCCAGCAGCGGATACCAGGGCATCACTGAAGCTTTCTTT
CDR3aa: CASSGYQGITEAFF

j_gene: TRBJ1-5
d_gene: TRBD1
abundance: .
v_gene: TRBV30
CDR3nt: TGTGCCTGGAGTGGCGGACAGGGCCACAATCAGCCCCAGCATTTT
CDR3aa: CAWSGGQGHNQPQHF